The 32 T cell receptor beta chains in this list originate from one sample, sequenced in a study of blood T cell repertoires in COVID-19. Clones were sequenced by immunoSEQ multiplex PCR, and TCRdb holds only the in-frame ones, with some missing. This sample has 200,000 to 300,000 clones, with around four fifths found just once. Material for sequencing was peripheral blood. Receptors were obtained from a woman aged 55-75 years with active or convalescent COVID-19.

The chain recombines TRBV28 with TRBJ1-1, with 8 bases matching TRBD1. The CDR3 consists of 13 residues. Germline trimming cut 6 bases from V and 4 bases from J; bases unmatched to any gene: 4. From germline, CDR1 is MDHEN and CDR2 SYDVKM. The CDR3, as DNA: TGTGCCAGCAGGCGACAGGGGAGCACTGAAGCTTTCTTT. Its translation is CASRRQGSTEAFF.

The chain combines TRBV19 with TRBJ1-4; D ambiguous. The CDR3 spans 15 residues. In germline, CDR1 is LNHDA, CDR2 SQIVND (reference sequence). V was shortened by 4 bases and J by 4 bases, with 13 bases between the two germline ends. CDR3 in amino acids: CASSTGAWNNEKLFF. The CDR3 region has the DNA TGTGCCAGTAGTACCGGAGCCTGGAATAATGAAAAACTGTTTTTT.

The rearrangement joins TRBV30 to TRBJ2-2; possibly TRBD2 for D (6 bases). The CDR3 runs 14 residues. Trimming took 5 bases from V and 7 from J, leaving 17 bases between them. Germline-derived CDR1 and CDR2 are GTSNPN and SVGIG (reference sequence). The CDR3 protein is CAWGGTSQVGELFF. DNA of the CDR3: TGTGCCTGGGGGGGGACTTCCCAAGTCGGGGAGCTGTTTTTT.

The table lists this clone with a count of one. V usage is TRBV28 and J usage is TRBJ2-1; 7 bases match TRBD2. This CDR3 region has 14 residues. Germline CDR1 MDHEN, CDR2 SYDVKM. Unmatched junction bases numbered 13, after V lost 8 bases and J lost 9 bases. The CDR3 region is CASPPSGVGGEQFF. The CDR3 DNA reads as TGTGCCAGCCCCCCAAGCGGGGTTGGAGGTGAGCAGTTCTTC.

The V gene is TRBV2, the J gene TRBJ2-1; 7 bases are shared with TRBD1. The V gene's germline CDR1 is SNHLY and CDR2 FYNNEI. After removal of 4 bases from V and 6 bases from J, the junction contained 12 bases not matched to a gene. The CDR3 extends over 16 amino acids. DNA for the CDR3: TGTGCCAGCAGTGCCACGCCGGACAGGTGGTCCAATGAGCAGTTCTTC. It yields the protein CASSATPDRWSNEQFF.

The chain recombines TRBV4-1 with TRBJ2-1; TRBD2 aligns across 7 bases. Trimming removed 3 bases from V and 2 bases from J; junction bases left unmatched: 10. Per the germline V gene, CDR1 is MGHRA and CDR2 is YSYEKL. The CDR3 is 17 residues long. The CDR3 reads CASSQGGRGGTYNEQFF. CDR3 bases: TGCGCCAGCAGCCAGGGGGGACGCGGGGGTACCTACAATGAGCAGTTCTTC.

Written as DNA, the CDR3 is TGCGCCAGCAGCCCAAACGCGGGGTTGGGGTTTTCGGATACGCAGTATTTT. This sequence encodes CASSPNAGLGFSDTQYF. This chain joins TRBV5-1 and TRBJ2-3, with D perhaps TRBD2 (6 bases). The germline gives CDR1 SGHRS, CDR2 YFSETQ. The V and J ends lost 4 bases and 6 bases respectively, with 24 bases between them. CDR3 length: 17 amino acids. Full variable domain (missing parts from reference TRBV5-1 and TRBJ2-3): KAGVTQTPRYLIKTRGQQVTLSCSPISGHRSVSWYQQTPGQGLQFLFEYFSETQRNKGNFPGRFSGRQFSNSRSEMNVSTLELGDSALYLCASSPNAGLGFSDTQYFGPGTRLTVL.

This chain connects TRBV19 to TRBJ2-3; the match to TRBD1 covers 7 bases. CDR1 and CDR2 from the germline V gene are LNHDA and SQIVND (reference sequence). V shed 6 bases, J shed 0 bases, and the junction held 6 bases outside the gene matches. This CDR3 has 15 amino acids. Here the CDR3 DNA reads TGTGCCAGTAGCAAGACAGGGTCTAGCACAGATACGCAGTATTTT. It yields the protein CASSKTGSSTDTQYF.

The CDR3 DNA sequence: TGTGCCAGCAGTGATTACGCTCGAGAGCAGTGGAGCTCCTACGAGCAGTACGTC. It encodes CASSDYAREQWSSYEQYV. The chain carries TRBV6-4 and TRBJ2-7; D remains unclear. The germline V gene encodes CDR1 MRHNA and CDR2 SNTAGT. The CDR3 totals 18 residues. Deletions cut 3 bases from V and 0 bases from J, with 21 bases between.

The chain uses TRBV2 and TRBJ1-3, with D possibly matching TRBD1 (6 bases). V lost 6 bases and J lost 2, with 11 bases in between. Germline CDR1 reads SNHLY; CDR2 reads FYNNEI. The CDR3 extends over 14 amino acids. The CDR3 is CASSATGPGNTIYF. The CDR3 DNA follows: TGTGCCAGCAGCGCGACAGGACCTGGAAACACCATATATTTT.

The chain links TRBV2 to TRBJ1-1; 7 bases match TRBD1. J lost 4 bases, V lost 1 base, and 3 bases had no gene match. Germline V gene sequence: CDR1 SNHLY, CDR2 FYNNEI. The CDR3 spans 14 residues. CDR3 sequence (DNA): TGTGCCAGCAGTGAAGTGAGACAGGGCACTGAAGCTTTCTTT. Its translation: CASSEVRQGTEAFF. Combining the CDR3 with reference TRBV2 and TRBJ1-1 gives the whole variable domain EPEVTQTPSHQVTQMGQEVILRCVPISNHLYFYWYRQILGQKVEFLVSFYNNEISEKSEIFDDQFSVERPDGSNFTLKIRSTKLEDSAMYFCASSEVRQGTEAFFGQGTRLTVV.

This chain links TRBV4-2 with TRBJ2-1; weak D call: TRBD2 (7 bases). CDR1 is LGHNA, CDR2 YNFKEQ, per germline. This CDR3 is built from 16 residues. Trimming shortened V by 0 bases and J by 3 bases, and 12 bases separated the two germline ends. The CDR3 DNA sequence: TGTGCCAGCAGCCAAGAGACGGGGGGCTTCTACAATGAGCAGTTCTTC. Translating gives CASSQETGGFYNEQFF.

CDR3 loop: CASSPIDRADHLAFF. CDR3 nucleotide sequence: TGTGCCAGCTCACCTATTGACAGGGCGGATCACTTAGCTTTCTTT. The rearrangement links TRBV18 to TRBJ1-1; 7 bases line up with TRBD1. Germline V gene sequence: CDR1 KGHSH, CDR2 LQKENI. V shed 3 bases, J shed 10 bases, and the junction held 14 bases outside the gene matches. CDR3 length: 15 amino acids.

This clone showed up many times. The genes are TRBV4-1 and TRBJ1-3; 10 nucleotides match TRBD1. J lost 4 bases, V lost 0 bases, and 6 bases had no gene match. Looked up from germline, CDR1 is MGHRA and CDR2 is YSYEKL. The CDR3 length is 17 residues. The CDR3 DNA reads TGCGCCAGCAGCCAAGAGGGACAGGGGAATTCCGGAAACACCATATATTTT. This translates into CASSQEGQGNSGNTIYF.

The chain combines TRBV2 with TRBJ1-2, with D possibly matching TRBD1 (5 bases). V was trimmed by 1 base and J by 8 bases, leaving 14 bases between them. Germline V CDR1 and CDR2: SNHLY, FYNNEI. The CDR3 extends over 14 amino acids. CDR3 in amino acids: CASSEGGRAIGYTF. Here the CDR3 DNA reads TGTGCCAGCAGTGAAGGTGGCAGGGCTATAGGCTACACCTTC.

The rearrangement links TRBV18 to TRBJ1-5; 7 bases are shared with TRBD1. Looked up from germline, CDR1 is KGHSH and CDR2 is LQKENI. The CDR3 runs 16 residues. The V segment lost 4 bases and the J segment 5 bases; nucleotides outside the gene matches: 11. The CDR3 reads CASSRQGGSWDQPQHF. The CDR3 bases are TGTGCCAGCTCACGCCAGGGGGGAAGTTGGGATCAGCCCCAGCATTTT.

V is TRBV3-1 (or the pseudogene TRBV3-2) and J is TRBJ2-3; 11 nucleotides line up with TRBD2. V shed 4 bases, J shed 3 bases, and the junction held 3 bases outside the gene matches. The CDR3 spans 15 residues. Germline V lookup: CDR1 LGHDT, CDR2 YNNKEL (reference sequence). The CDR3 reads CASSLRLAGTDTQYF. The CDR3 nucleotides read TGTGCCAGCAGCCTACGACTAGCGGGGACAGATACGCAGTATTTT.

V gene TRBV5-6 combines with J gene TRBJ1-6, with TRBD1 matching over 8 bases. The CDR3 extends over 14 amino acids. Germline loops: CDR1 SGHDT, CDR2 YYEEEE. V dropped 2 bases and J dropped 10; count of bases not matched to a gene: 5. The CDR3 region has the DNA TGTGCCAGCAGCTTTACAGGGGGTAGGTCACCCCTCCACTTT. The encoded protein is CASSFTGGRSPLHF.

This rearrangement joins TRBV7-9 to TRBJ2-3; 13 nucleotides align to TRBD2. Germline V gives CDR1 SEHNR, CDR2 FQNEAQ (reference sequence). There are 16 residues in the CDR3. J was trimmed by 4 bases and V by 5 bases; bases with no gene match: 6. CDR3 DNA sequence: TGTGCCAGCAGCCCCCGGACTAGCGGGGGTCCAGATACGCAGTATTTT. It codes for CASSPRTSGGPDTQYF.

This chain links TRBV27 with TRBJ2-7; 11 nucleotides match TRBD2. Germline CDR1 is MNHEY and CDR2 is SMNVEV (reference sequence). This CDR3 has 14 amino acids. The trim removed 4 bases at V and 7 bases at J, leaving 6 bases unmatched. CDR3 in amino acids: CASSSLAGGREQYV. DNA of the CDR3: TGTGCCAGCAGTTCGCTAGCGGGGGGAAGGGAGCAGTACGTC.

The chain carries TRBV11-2 and TRBJ1-1, with D possibly TRBD1 on 6 matching bases. The CDR3 totals 13 residues. Between the trimmed V and J ends, which lost 7 bases and 2 bases, there was a span of 11 bases. Germline V lookup: CDR1 SGHAT, CDR2 FQNNGV. CDR3 in amino acids: CASTQGPNTEAFF. CDR3 DNA sequence: TGTGCCAGCACACAGGGCCCCAACACTGAAGCTTTCTTT.

V gene TRBV6-5 combines with J gene TRBJ1-5; D possibly corresponds to TRBD1 (6 bases). V was clipped by 6 bases and J by 3 bases, with 15 bases between them. The CDR3 runs 15 residues. CDR1 is MNHEY, CDR2 SVGAGI, per germline. For the CDR3, the DNA is TGTGCCAGCAGCCGAACCGGACAGATCAATCAGCCCCAGCATTTT. Protein: CASSRTGQINQPQHF.

This clone was recorded only once. The rearrangement links TRBV5-6 to TRBJ2-3, with 9 bases fitting TRBD1. Trimming cost V 7 bases and J 4 bases; bases outside gene matches: 7. This CDR3 has 14 residues. Germline V gene data show CDR1 as SGHDT and CDR2 as YYEEEE. This CDR3 is CASAWDREADTQYF. CDR3 sequence (DNA): TGTGCCAGCGCTTGGGACAGGGAGGCAGATACGCAGTATTTT. Full variable domain (missing parts from reference TRBV5-6 and TRBJ2-3): DAGVTQSPTHLIKTRGQQVTLRCSPKSGHDTVSWYQQALGQGPQFIFQYYEEEERQRGNFPDRFSGHQFPNYSSELNVNALLLGDSALYLCASAWDREADTQYFGPGTRLTVL.

This clone was detected ten times or more. J is TRBJ1-6 and V is TRBV19; D gene unclear. Trimming took 5 bases from V and 5 from J, leaving 13 bases between them. In germline, CDR1 is LNHDA, CDR2 SQIVND (reference sequence). This CDR3 region has 15 residues. The chain's CDR3 is CASSSRGVHNSPLHF. The CDR3 bases are TGTGCCAGTAGTTCCCGCGGGGTACATAATTCACCCCTCCACTTT.

CDR3 bases: TGTGCCAGCAGTTACCACCACAGGGGGTCATACAATGAGCAGTTCTTC. This sequence encodes CASSYHHRGSYNEQFF. The chain uses TRBV6-5 and TRBJ2-1; 8 positions match TRBD1. The V and J ends lost 2 bases and 4 bases, in that order; junction bases with no gene match: 7. Germline values: CDR1 MNHEY, CDR2 SVGAGI. This CDR3 contains 16 residues.

The J gene is TRBJ2-3, the V gene TRBV5-1; the match to TRBD2 covers 12 bases. This CDR3 is built from 15 residues. Germline V lookup: CDR1 SGHRS, CDR2 YFSETQ. The V and J ends lost 5 bases and 4 bases, in that order; junction bases with no gene match: 5. CDR3 DNA: TGCGCCAGCAGGTCCCTAGCGGGGGGGCCAGATACGCAGTATTTT. Its protein is CASRSLAGGPDTQYF.

This clone came up a few times. This chain uses TRBV27 with TRBJ2-7, with no clear D. The CDR3 runs 15 residues. V was cut by 5 bases and J by 1 base, with 15 bases left in between. Germline assignment: CDR1 MNHEY and CDR2 SMNVEV (reference sequence). CDR3 sequence (DNA): TGTGCCAGCAGTCCTCAATCCGGGTTTTCCTACGAGCAGTACTTC. Its protein is CASSPQSGFSYEQYF.

This chain connects TRBV11-3 to TRBJ2-7, with 9 bases fitting TRBD1. Germline V gene data show CDR1 as SGHNT and CDR2 as YENEEA. V trimming: 6 bases; J trimming: 6 bases; junction bases outside the gene matches: 12. The CDR3 extends over 15 amino acids. The CDR3 protein is CASRKQQGARFEQYF. CDR3 sequence (DNA): TGTGCCAGCAGGAAACAACAGGGGGCCCGCTTCGAGCAGTACTTC.

The chain employs TRBV4-2 and TRBJ1-4; D not resolved. CDR1 and CDR2 (germline): LGHNA, YNFKEQ. Trimming took off 0 bases at V and 0 bases at J, with 8 bases between the two ends. The length of the CDR3 is 16 residues. CDR3 nucleotides: TGTGCCAGCAGCCAAGATTCACTTGCAACTAATGAAAAACTGTTTTTT. This gives the protein CASSQDSLATNEKLFF.

The CDR3 loop is CASSTGQGFIEAFF. CDR3 in DNA: TGTGCCAGCAGCACAGGACAGGGTTTCATTGAAGCTTTCTTT. The J gene is TRBJ1-1, the V gene TRBV5-4; 8 nucleotides match TRBD1. Unmatched junction bases numbered 9, after V lost 4 bases and J lost 7 bases. The germline V gene encodes CDR1 SGHNT and CDR2 YYREEE (reference sequence). The CDR3 is made up of 14 amino acids.

This rearrangement joins TRBV2 to TRBJ2-1, with TRBD2 as a possible D gene (6 bases). The germline V gene encodes CDR1 SNHLY and CDR2 FYNNEI. Trimming took off 3 bases at V and 7 bases at J, with 10 bases between the two ends. There are 13 residues in the CDR3. CDR3 DNA: TGTGCCAGCAGTGAGGGGACTTGGAATGAGCAGTTCTTC. This encodes CASSEGTWNEQFF.

J is TRBJ2-2 and V is TRBV3-1 (or the pseudogene TRBV3-2), with D tentatively TRBD2 (5 bases). In germline, CDR1 is LGHDT, CDR2 YNNKEL (reference sequence). Trimming pared 3 bases from V and 3 bases from J, leaving 17 bases between. This CDR3 comprises 17 residues. The CDR3 nucleotides read TGTGCCAGCAGCCAGTTGAATCAGGACTCTTACACCGGGGAGCTGTTTTTT. This sequence encodes CASSQLNQDSYTGELFF.